This T cell receptor (beta chain) emerged from a study of T cells in Graves' hyperthyroidism and ophthalmopathy. Findings and caveats of the study: Model output signaled ophthalmopathy a median approximately 6.2 months ahead of onset.

Regarding this clonotype: What it binds is unknown.

This CDR3 region has 20 residues. Trimming took off 4 bases at V and 6 bases at J, with 33 bases between the two ends. The germline V gene has CDR1 SGHKS and CDR2 YYEKEE (reference sequence). The PBMCs were taken from approximately 11 ml of fresh peripheral blood. Amplified TCR beta CDR3 regions derived from RNA transcripts. The TCR CDR3 was amplified in a first-round RT-PCR using the HTBI primer set. TCRdb called the multiplex PCR reads again in MiXCR, with one record for every CDR3 protein. The sample includes approximately 600,000 distinct CDR3 sequences, about 20% seen only once; the top ten take over 30%.

The chain links TRBV5-5 to TRBJ2-3; a weak D match, TRBD2 (8 bases). The sequence was collected from a young man with Graves' ophthalmopathy. Sequenced: blood. CDR3 coding DNA: TGTGCCAGCAGCCCCACCCTCGGGACAGCTATTAGCGGGAATGTGGATACGCAGTATTTT. Amino acid sequence: CASSPTLGTAISGNVDTQYF. Supplemented by reference TRBV5-5 and TRBJ2-3, the full variable domain reads DAGVTQSPTHLIKTRGQQVTLRCSPISGHKSVSWYQQVLGQGPQFIFQYYEKEERGRGNFPDRFSARQFPNYSSELNVNALLLGDSALYLCASSPTLGTAISGNVDTQYFGPGTRLTVL.